Listed below are T cell receptor beta chains from one sample, sequenced in a study of T cell responses to AZD1222 COVID-19 vaccine. Method: immunoSEQ multiplex PCR; TCRdb's copy keeps in-frame clones and lacks some. The table records some 100,000 clones, around 87% of them present only once. Sequences were derived from peripheral blood, sampled on day 0 of AZD1222 vaccination. The receptors derive from an adult in good health. Both conserved end residues are part of each CDR3. The D gene is left open where the match is weak. A row's size may be missing; if present it is once, few, many or a size class.

>TRBV3-1/TRBV3-2|TRBJ2-7|TRBD2|once|16
CASSQAEPGGTYEQYF
TGTGCCAGCAGCCAAGCAGAGCCCGGGGGGACCTACGAGCAGTACTTC
>TRBV12-5|TRBJ1-1|-|-|13
CASGPSRATEAFF
TGTGCTAGTGGTCCCTCCCGGGCGACCGAAGCTTTCTTT
>TRBV14|TRBJ1-1|TRBD1|few|13
CASSATGVTEAFF
TGTGCCAGCAGCGCAACAGGGGTTACTGAAGCTTTCTTT
>TRBV7-2|TRBJ2-7|-|-|11
CASSLVYEQYF
TGTGCCAGCAGCTTAGTGTACGAGCAGTACTTC
>TRBV20-1|TRBJ2-5|-|-|15
CSASEKGTSRETQYF
TGCAGTGCTAGTGAAAAAGGGACATCAAGAGAGACCCAGTACTTC
>TRBV5-1|TRBJ2-1|TRBD1|many|16
CASSFTTDRARNEQFF
TGCGCCAGCAGCTTTACGACGGACAGGGCGCGGAATGAGCAGTTCTTC
>TRBV5-1|TRBJ1-3|TRBD1|-|13
CASSPGQGRTIYF
TGCGCCAGCAGCCCAGGACAGGGACGCACCATATATTTT
>TRBV14|TRBJ2-1|TRBD1|-|15
CASSLAGTGGYEQFF
TGTGCCAGCAGCCTCGCCGGGACAGGGGGCTATGAGCAGTTCTTC
>TRBV5-1|TRBJ2-3|-|-|15
CASGRGGQSTDTQYF
TGCGCCAGCGGTAGGGGGGGCCAAAGCACAGATACGCAGTATTTT
>TRBV25-1|TRBJ1-1|-|-|13
CASSGWTNTEAFF
TGTGCCAGCAGTGGTTGGACGAACACTGAAGCTTTCTTT
>TRBV4-3|TRBJ2-3|-|-|15
CASSQEAGRNPSQYF
TGCGCCAGCAGCCAAGAAGCGGGCCGAAACCCTTCACAGTATTTT
>TRBV10-3|TRBJ2-3|-|-|11
CAIGSTDTQYF
TGTGCCATCGGATCCACAGATACGCAGTATTTT
>TRBV18|TRBJ1-5|-|few|13
CASSPGDNQPQHF
TGTGCCAGCTCACCAGGAGATAATCAGCCCCAGCATTTT
>TRBV10-3|TRBJ1-3|-|-|17
CAISGEGSQSSGNTIYF
TGTGCCATCAGTGGCGAGGGGAGCCAGAGCTCTGGAAACACCATATATTTT
>TRBV18|TRBJ2-2|TRBD1|once|17
CASSPTSGQANTGELFF
TGTGCCAGCTCACCAACATCTGGACAGGCGAACACCGGGGAGCTGTTTTTT
>TRBV7-9|TRBJ1-5|-|-|15
CASSLGAGFNQPQHF
TGTGCCAGCAGCTTAGGGGCAGGTTTCAATCAGCCCCAGCATTTT
>TRBV4-2|TRBJ1-4|-|once|15
CASSQERIHNEKLFF
TGTGCCAGCAGCCAAGAGAGAATCCATAATGAAAAACTGTTTTTT
>TRBV6-2/TRBV6-3|TRBJ1-2|-|-|13
CASSWTVAYGYTF
TGTGCCAGCAGTTGGACAGTCGCCTATGGCTACACCTTC
>TRBV19|TRBJ1-2|-|few|13
CASSWSSGYGYTF
TGTGCCAGTAGTTGGTCGAGCGGGTATGGCTACACCTTC
>TRBV19|TRBJ2-1|TRBD1|few|14
CASSKDRLYNEQFF
TGTGCCAGTAGTAAGGACAGGCTCTACAATGAGCAGTTCTTC
>TRBV5-1|TRBJ1-1|-|-|16
CASSLEGEGSNTEAFF
TGCGCCAGCAGCTTGGAAGGGGAGGGCTCGAACACTGAAGCTTTCTTT
>TRBV27|TRBJ1-6|TRBD1|-|17
CASSLGGTGPSHSPLHF
TGTGCCAGCAGTTTAGGGGGGACAGGGCCGAGTCATTCACCCCTCCACTTT
>TRBV28|TRBJ1-4|-|-|15
CASSSSLTTNEKLFF
TGTGCCAGCAGTTCCTCCCTTACAACTAATGAAAAACTGTTTTTT
>TRBV5-1|TRBJ1-1|-|once|17
CASSQYGGRERAGEAFF
TGCGCCAGCAGCCAGTATGGGGGGAGGGAACGGGCCGGTGAAGCTTTCTTT
>TRBV4-1|TRBJ1-4|-|-|14
CASKVGQRNEKLFF
TGCGCCAGCAAGGTGGGGCAGAGAAATGAAAAACTGTTTTTT
>TRBV15|TRBJ2-2|TRBD1|-|15
CATSSGTGNTGELFF
TGTGCCACCAGCAGCGGGACAGGCAACACCGGGGAGCTGTTTTTT
>TRBV28|TRBJ1-2|TRBD1|-|13
CASSSGQGPDYTF
TGTGCCAGCAGTTCGGGACAGGGGCCGGACTACACCTTC
>TRBV28|TRBJ1-2|-|-|12
CASSPRVYGYTF
TGTGCCAGCAGTCCGAGGGTTTATGGCTACACCTTC
>TRBV6-2/TRBV6-3|TRBJ2-1|-|-|15
CASSYWSDSYNEQFF
TGTGCCAGCAGTTACTGGAGCGACTCCTACAATGAGCAGTTCTTC
>TRBV2|TRBJ1-2|TRBD1|-|15
CASSDLPGTGYGYTF
TGTGCCAGCAGTGACCTCCCCGGGACAGGTTACGGCTACACCTTC
>TRBV6-2/TRBV6-3|TRBJ2-7|-|-|14
CASSYEAIHYEQYF
TGTGCCAGCAGTTACGAAGCCATACACTACGAGCAGTACTTC
>TRBV12-3/TRBV12-4|TRBJ2-7|-|many|13
CASSLMRGYEQYF
TGTGCCAGCAGTTTGATGCGTGGGTACGAGCAGTACTTC
>TRBV5-1|TRBJ2-6|-|-|18
CASSRPGTTISGANVLTF
TGCGCCAGCAGCCGACCCGGGACAACCATTTCTGGGGCCAACGTCCTGACTTTC
>TRBV5-1|TRBJ2-7|TRBD1|-|16
CASSWGQGSTRDEQYF
TGCGCCAGCAGCTGGGGACAGGGGTCGACTAGAGACGAGCAGTACTTC
>TRBV27|TRBJ2-7|-|-|15
CASRTTLGTTKVQYF
TGTGCCAGCAGAACCACCCTTGGGACAACGAAGGTGCAGTACTTC
>TRBV7-3|TRBJ2-7|TRBD1|once|15
CASSLTGTDTYEQYF
TGTGCCAGCAGCTTAACAGGGACAGATACCTACGAGCAGTACTTC
>TRBV6-5|TRBJ1-1|TRBD1|-|14
CASTKAGQPTEAFF
TGTGCCAGCACCAAGGCGGGACAGCCCACTGAAGCTTTCTTT
>TRBV14|TRBJ1-2|-|-|16
CASSRGETVGGYGYTF
TGTGCCAGCAGCCGCGGCGAGACAGTCGGGGGGTATGGCTACACCTTC
>TRBV15|TRBJ2-7|TRBD2|few|22
CATSRDIEGQRTSGTIRYEQYF
TGTGCCACCAGCAGGGACATTGAAGGACAGAGGACTAGCGGGACAATTCGCTACGAGCAGTACTTC
>TRBV7-6|TRBJ2-2|TRBD1|-|16
CASSLIGTGNTGELFF
TGTGCCAGCAGCTTGATTGGGACAGGCAACACCGGGGAGCTGTTTTTT
>TRBV7-2|TRBJ1-2|-|once|12
CASSFTNYGYTF
TGTGCCAGCAGCTTCACGAACTATGGCTACACCTTC
>TRBV7-9|TRBJ2-7|TRBD2|-|16
CASSLWVRGGRDEQYF
TGTGCCAGCAGCTTATGGGTGCGGGGGGGACGCGACGAGCAGTACTTC
>TRBV15|TRBJ2-1|TRBD2|-|16
CATSRDLAGPHNEQFF
TGTGCCACCAGCAGAGATCTAGCGGGGCCTCACAATGAGCAGTTCTTC
>TRBV5-1|TRBJ2-2|-|-|15
CASSPRTGGPGELFF
TGCGCCAGCAGCCCAAGGACGGGTGGCCCCGGGGAGCTGTTTTTT
>TRBV11-1|TRBJ2-2|-|-|14
CASSSRDSTGELFF
TGTGCCAGCAGCTCCCGGGACTCCACCGGGGAGCTGTTTTTT
>TRBV5-1|TRBJ1-1|-|few|13
CASSWTWRAQAFF
TGCGCCAGCAGCTGGACCTGGAGGGCGCAGGCTTTCTTT
>TRBV12-3/TRBV12-4|TRBJ1-2|-|-|11
CASSLGSGYTF
TGTGCCAGCAGTTTGGGTTCCGGCTACACCTTC
>TRBV5-1|TRBJ1-3|TRBD1|-|16
CASSLLGQGSGNTIYF
TGCGCCAGCAGCTTGCTAGGACAGGGCTCTGGAAACACCATATATTTT
>TRBV6-5|TRBJ1-2|-|-|16
CASSSRGVEGWWGYTF
TGTGCCAGCAGTTCCCGCGGGGTTGAGGGATGGTGGGGCTACACCTTC
>TRBV18|TRBJ1-4|TRBD1|-|15
CASSPTGPAPEKLFF
TGTGCCAGCTCACCGACAGGGCCGGCCCCCGAAAAACTGTTTTTT
>TRBV6-1|TRBJ1-4|-|-|14
CASSETVGSEKLFF
TGTGCCAGCAGTGAAACCGTGGGGTCTGAAAAACTGTTTTTT
>TRBV19|TRBJ2-1|-|-|14
CASSDAGSYNEQFF
TGTGCCAGTAGTGATGCGGGTTCCTACAATGAGCAGTTCTTC
>TRBV7-9|TRBJ2-3|-|-|15
CASSLILALSDTQYF
TGTGCCAGCAGCTTAATACTGGCCCTCTCCGATACGCAGTATTTT